This T cell receptor beta chain originates from a study of cytomegalovirus exposure and HLA in healthy donors (TCRdb year 2017). A note on the overall study: In an earlier analysis of under 600 of the donors, around 300 Gb of sequence data and 90 million to 120 million unique TCR beta sequences from roughly 200 million T cells were reported. Roughly 300 gigabases of sequencing data and 91 million or so unique TCR sequences made up an early release that covered 640 HLA-typed donors. The genetic ancestry cluster associated with self-reported Caucasian donors included around 76% of the 398 genotyped donors. The aim of the study was to test whether cataloging public T cell receptors could identify signatures of past pathogen exposure. The study used immunosequencing to profile the T cell repertoires of 600 to 850 subjects and linked those repertoires to cytomegalovirus serostatus. In addition to the first cohort of 666 subjects, a separate validation cohort of 100 to 150 different subjects was used. To predict cytomegalovirus infection status, the study brought together high-throughput TCR immunosequencing, statistical association of individual TCRs with disease status, and machine learning. A later analysis re-analyzed previously published TCR beta repertoires from 666 donors and added high-resolution HLA genotyping to study TCR occurrence patterns. The later analysis used no new phenotypic data to find candidate immune exposures, relying instead on TCR beta sequences and their occurrence across donors. To decide whether each TCR beta V gene segment behaved as functional or pseudogenic, an earlier analysis of over 500 of the donors relied on high-throughput TCR beta sequencing. Alongside the repertoire data, information on donor age, sex, ethnicity and CMV serostatus was compiled. A later genetic analysis took genome-wide SNP genotypes for about 55% of the 666 donors and used that subset as a discovery cohort. All discovery cohort repertoires had been generated using a single sequencing platform. Both class I and class II loci were covered by HLA typing, at four-digit resolution. The number of donors typed differed by locus, with 629-630 for A, B, C, DRB1 and DQB1, around 500 for DQA1, over 600 for DPA1, and around 430 for DPB1. Because of strong linkage in the cohort, roughly five DR-DQ haplotypes were treated as single units for association and clustering. Across approximately 420 genotyped donors of the cohort, an average of about 240,000 unique TCR beta nucleotide sequences per donor were sequenced, and approximately 19% of those sequences were non-productive.

As to this clone: Its antigen remains unidentified.

Overall study results and their limits: According to a later analysis, parvovirus B19, influenza, CMV and Epstein-Barr virus appeared linked to several top co-occurrence clusters. The presence/absence analyses assumed that sequencing depth was roughly uniform across donors, and that assumption may not be true. The study gave a list of more than 150 TCR beta chains associated with cytomegalovirus. A few of the identified cytomegalovirus-associated TCR beta chains were confirmed in vitro to be specific for cytomegalovirus antigens. It was suggested by the authors that the approach could potentially be generalized to other disease states and immunological phenotypes. A further reported finding was that TCR beta sequences accurately predicted the HLA-A and HLA-B alleles for most subjects in the first cohort. Because HLA typing was unavailable for some donors at each locus, only the typed subset was used in association tests. A later analysis found that TCR association rates varied across HLA loci, with DRB1 alleles showing the most associated TCRs and HLA-C alleles the fewest. Specific HLA alleles were associated with 15,000 to 20,000 TCR beta sequences at a false discovery rate of 0.05 in a later analysis. This cohort had only TCR beta chains sequenced, and the lack of alpha or paired-chain data limited which features could be detected. Compared with the roughly 600-donor mean, donors in an Asian-associated ancestry cluster had fewer N-insertions in productive TCRs, according to a later genetic analysis. Linkage disequilibrium might explain the correlated functional status among segregating V segments, but an unknown experimental factor could not be ruled out. Compared with equally common non-associated chains, HLA-associated TCR beta chains in a later analysis were more clonally expanded and had lower generation probabilities. Immune exposure information for the cohort was limited to CMV serostatus. When HLA alleles, especially DR and DQ, strongly co-occurred, attributing TCR associations to individual alleles was difficult. In a later analysis, most CMV-associated TCR beta chains were found to appear HLA-restricted, with HLA associations seemingly driven largely by CMV exposure. A group of highly shared sequence variants was considered likely to be a technical artifact of the sequencing pipeline. An earlier analysis of around 500 of the donors showed that most TCR beta V segments appeared in productive rearrangements either about 90% or about 30% of the time, which broadly matched IMGT annotations. The classifier was reported to diagnose cytomegalovirus status with high specificity and sensitivity in both the original and validation cohorts. Around 16 rarely observed V segments, including chromosome 9 orphons, were excluded from the earlier analysis of about 500 of the donors because counts were too low. Most TCR sequences were seen in very few donors, while some public TCRs were found in many individuals. A later genetic analysis associated a missense DCLRE1C variant with V-gene and J-gene trimming of TCR beta chains, and an independent cohort replicated the association.

The cohort was made up of hundreds of healthy bone marrow donors. At the time of sampling, every cohort member was nominally healthy, though immune exposures that went unrecorded were likely present. The donor was CMV seropositive and was included in the group of about 290 seropositive cohort members. A peripheral blood sample was collected from each donor, and TCR beta sequencing was performed on peripheral blood mononuclear cells. The Qiagen DNeasy Blood Extraction Kit was used to extract genomic DNA from the blood cell samples. Receptor amplification or capture employed the immunoSEQ multiplex PCR assay. For the multiplex PCR, a mixture combining 60 forward primers for TCR Vbeta segments and 13 reverse primers for TCR Jbeta segments was used. The CDR3 region of rearranged TCR beta genes was amplified from genomic DNA by a multiplex PCR assay. Amplified TCR beta libraries were sequenced as 87-base-pair reads on the Illumina HiSeq System. Under the source paper's analysis protocol: A later analysis counted about 80 million unique TCR beta chains across the approximately 700 repertoires, and approximately 11 million of these chains were shared by at least two donors. Raw reads were error-corrected and collapsed into unique sequences with a nearest-neighbor algorithm that merged closely related sequences to remove PCR and sequencing errors. Alignment of CDR3 sequences to IMGT reference sequences was used to assign V, D and J gene segments. Each retained sequence needed at least a six-nucleotide match to both a V gene segment and a J gene segment. Rearrangements were called productive when the CDR3 lacked stop codons and stayed in frame with V and J; all others were non-productive. CDR3 was defined according to IMGT convention as the region running from the second conserved V-encoded cysteine to the conserved J-encoded phenylalanine. In an earlier analysis of roughly 580 of the donors, sequences lacking an unambiguous match to a single V gene segment were excluded. In an earlier analysis of 587 of the donors, a V segment was called functional when productive rearrangements were above 56.7%, and segregating when the standard deviation between donors exceeded 5%. A statistical classification framework was built for diagnosing cytomegalovirus status from the catalog of TCR beta chain sequences. In a later analysis, V and J genes were assigned by comparing TCR nucleotide sequences against IMGT/GENE-DB human TR gene sequences. In a later analysis, CDR3 sequences and most-parsimonious VDJ recombination scenarios were assigned using the TCRdist pipeline. In a later analysis, each TCR beta chain was defined by its CDR3 amino acid sequence together with its V-gene family, and reads lacking a unique V-gene family were excluded. In a later analysis, 500 to 650 highly shared, low-generation-probability nucleotide sequences were removed to address suspected cross-contamination and a sequencing artifact. In a later analysis, a clonal expansion index for each public chain was calculated from normalized within-repertoire ranks of inferred template counts. Generation probabilities in a later analysis came from a VDJ recombination model fitted to out-of-frame rearrangements, and those results were checked against IGoR. In a later analysis, TCR-TCR, TCR-HLA and TCR-CMV co-occurrence was scored with hypergeometric tests, and a repertoire-size bias correction was applied to TCR pairs. In a later analysis, false discovery rates were estimated by permuting HLA or CMV assignments 20 times. In a later analysis, co-occurring TCRs were grouped using DBSCAN, with TCRdist sequence similarity added in when clustering inside HLA-allele-positive subsets. For co-occurrence clustering, repertoires with fewer than 30,000 or more than 120,000 public chains were excluded, along with a handful of repertoires with anomalous nucleotide sharing. The immuneACCESS repertoire file appears here via TCRdb, limited to in-frame rearrangements. These files lack a portion of the clones; in checked studies, under half of the deficit traces to unresolved V genes, and the cause of the others is not known. That table gives V, J and clone size, and the DNA gave D and trimming. The table for this sample shows around 190,000 clones. The ten largest clones add up to under 1% of the sample.

Material: PBMCs. The sequence was obtained from a woman under 40 in good health and CMV-seropositive.

The DNA sequence is as follows: TGTGCCAGCAGCGGACTAGCGGGGATGGATGAGCAGTTCTTC. This codes for CASSGLAGMDEQFF. This sequence uses TRBV7-2 and TRBJ2-1, and 12 junction bases match TRBD2. Germline trimming amounts to 5 bases on V and 8 bases on J, with 4 as the count of junction bases outside the gene matches. CDR1 and CDR2 were assigned from the germline V gene as SGHTA and FQGNSA. The CDR3 contains 14 residues, cysteine and phenylalanine counted. Only the CDR3 DNA stays, 42 bases, in frame from base 1.